The entry that follows covers one T cell receptor (beta chain) sequence. One end of the junction varies from germline; a read error may be responsible. This specimen belongs to a study of blood T cell repertoires in COVID-19. The overall study: Sample material is recorded as cDNA or gDNA derived from T cells, B-cell-depleted T cells, or PBMCs.

Measured with immunoSEQ multiplex PCR; TCRdb has only the in-frame clones, and not every one. The table includes some 320,000 clones, around 87% detected once. Germline lookup yields CDR1 KGHSH and CDR2 LQKENI. This CDR3 is built from 15 residues. The V and J genes are TRBV18 and TRBJ1-2; TRBD1 agrees at 9 bases. Input material: peripheral blood. The sequence was obtained from a woman in her fifties or sixties who had recovered from COVID-19. The CDR3 spells CASSPRQGGIYGYTF. The DNA of the CDR3 is TGTGCCAGCTCTCCACGACAGGGGGGTATCTATGGCTACACCTTC.